The source of this T cell receptor beta chain is a study of post-analysis software for immune sequencing data. Regarding the study as a whole: Co-batched samples clustered tightly together by F measure. Controls had significantly higher normalized Chao1 diversity than multiple sclerosis patients. Relative to controls, patients had several TRBV segments at higher frequency, with TRBV5-6, TRBV5-1 and TRBV20-1 among these.

Comments on this clonotype: Its antigen remains unidentified.

Tagging with unique molecular identifiers was a feature of the TCR beta cDNA libraries. Yield was some 500,000 cDNA molecules from approximately 0.91 to 9.4 million T cells. In TCRdb, the PCR reads were re-called with MiXCR into one record per CDR3 protein. The sample includes 550,000 to 700,000 distinct CDR3 sequences, about 40% of them seen just once. This CDR3 is 15 amino acids long. V is TRBV12-3 or TRBV12-4 and J is TRBJ2-4, with 11 bases identical to TRBD2. The closer fit of TRBJ2-5 to the DNA end suggests the J call may be wrong. The TCR sequence derives from a girl aged 10-17 years with multiple sclerosis. Sequenced material: blood. This chain's CDR3 is CASSLDPSGRETQYF. The CDR3 DNA reads as TGTGCCAGCAGTTTAGATCCTAGCGGGAGGGAGACCCAGTACTTC.